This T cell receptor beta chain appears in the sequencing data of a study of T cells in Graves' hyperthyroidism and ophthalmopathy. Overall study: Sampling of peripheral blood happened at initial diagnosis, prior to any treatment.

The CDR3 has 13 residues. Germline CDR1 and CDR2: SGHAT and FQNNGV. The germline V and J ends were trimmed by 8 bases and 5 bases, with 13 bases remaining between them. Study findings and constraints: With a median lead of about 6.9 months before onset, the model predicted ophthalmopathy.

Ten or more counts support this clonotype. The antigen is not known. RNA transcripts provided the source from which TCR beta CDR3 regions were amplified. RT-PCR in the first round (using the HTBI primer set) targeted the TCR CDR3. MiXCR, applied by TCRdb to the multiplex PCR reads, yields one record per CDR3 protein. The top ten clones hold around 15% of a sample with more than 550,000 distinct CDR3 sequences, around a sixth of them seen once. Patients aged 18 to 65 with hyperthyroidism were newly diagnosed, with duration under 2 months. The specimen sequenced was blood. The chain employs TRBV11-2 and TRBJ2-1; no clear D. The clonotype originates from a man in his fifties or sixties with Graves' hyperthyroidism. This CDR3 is CASSYELDNEQFF. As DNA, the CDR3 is TGTGCCAGCTCGTACGAACTTGACAATGAGCAGTTCTTC.